These 16 T cell receptor beta chains were sequenced from one sample in a study of blood T cell repertoires in COVID-19. The assay was immunoSEQ multiplex PCR, and TCRdb's table has in-frame clones only and misses some. Here the sample spans approximately 100,000 clones, about 84% being singletons. The sequencing input was peripheral blood. The receptors stem from a woman in her fifties or sixties with acute or convalescent COVID-19.

The V and J genes are TRBV5-1 and TRBJ2-7, with D unclear. Germline V gives CDR1 SGHRS, CDR2 YFSETQ. The CDR3 is 16 amino acids. V lost 0 bases to trimming and J lost 3 bases, with 16 bases between them. CDR3 sequence: CASSLDGRSLGYEQYF. In nucleotides, the CDR3 is TGCGCCAGCAGCTTGGACGGCCGTAGCCTCGGCTACGAGCAGTACTTC.

The rearrangement links TRBV6-5 to TRBJ1-3; D ambiguous. Trimming pared 2 bases from V and 2 bases from J, leaving 10 bases between. The length of the CDR3 is 15 residues. Germline CDR1 and CDR2: MNHEY and SVGAGI. The CDR3 coding sequence is TGTGCCAGCAGTTACGGCGGAGCTACTGGAAACACCATATATTTT. Translating gives CASSYGGATGNTIYF.

V is TRBV18 and J is TRBJ1-1; TRBD1 matches 8 bases. The length of the CDR3 is 14 residues. The ends lost 6 bases at V and 3 bases at J; junction bases unmatched: 6. The V gene's germline CDR1 is KGHSH and CDR2 LQKENI. The CDR3 region has the DNA TGTGCCAGCTCGTCAGGGGGCTGGGACACTGAAGCTTTCTTT. Protein: CASSSGGWDTEAFF.

The chain employs TRBV10-2 and TRBJ2-7; TRBD2 matches 13 bases. The V gene's germline CDR1 is WSHSY and CDR2 SAAADI. The length of the CDR3 is 15 residues. V lost 5 bases, J lost 3 bases, and 4 bases stayed unmatched. The CDR3 is CASSPGLAGIYEQYF. The DNA of the CDR3 is TGCGCCAGCAGTCCGGGACTAGCGGGAATCTACGAGCAGTACTTC.

The V call is TRBV5-4, the J call TRBJ2-6; D uncertain. Per the germline V gene, CDR1 is SGHNT and CDR2 is YYREEE (reference sequence). This CDR3 has 15 amino acids. V was clipped by 1 base and J by 1 base, with 6 bases between them. CDR3 in DNA: TGTGCCAGCAGCTTGACCGCGTCTGGGGCCAACGTCCTGACTTTC. Its protein is CASSLTASGANVLTF.

This chain joins TRBV5-1 and TRBJ2-4, with a tentative D call TRBD2 (5 bases). The CDR3 is made up of 18 amino acids. Between the trimmed V and J ends, which lost 5 bases and 0 bases, there was a span of 21 bases. Germline V gene data show CDR1 as SGHRS and CDR2 as YFSETQ. The CDR3, as DNA: TGCGCCAGCAGTTCTTTCCCGGACTCCCATGGAGCCAAAAACATTCAGTACTTC. Its translation: CASSSFPDSHGAKNIQYF.

This clone has a single count. V is TRBV9 and J is TRBJ1-6, with D tentatively TRBD1 (6 bases). The CDR3 spans 15 residues. The germline V gene encodes CDR1 SGDLS and CDR2 YYNGEE. V gave up 0 bases and J gave up 9 bases, with 13 bases separating them. CDR3 protein: CASSVGAGASSPLHF. The CDR3, as DNA: TGTGCCAGCAGCGTAGGGGCAGGGGCTTCTTCACCCCTCCACTTT.

The chain couples TRBV29-1 to TRBJ1-2; 9 bases line up with TRBD1. Per the germline V gene, CDR1 is SQVTM and CDR2 is ANQGSEA. This CDR3 is 11 amino acids long. Trimming removed 4 bases from V and 9 bases from J; junction bases left unmatched: 3. The chain's CDR3 is CSVGDRESYTF. The CDR3 nucleotides are TGCAGCGTTGGGGACAGGGAAAGCTACACCTTC.

This clone was detected only a few times. The V call is TRBV6-4, the J call TRBJ1-6; D unresolved. Trimming cost V 5 bases and J 7 bases, with 9 bases left between them. Germline CDR1 and CDR2: MRHNA and SNTAGT. CDR3 length: 13 amino acids. This CDR3 is CASSSGYNSPLHF. The CDR3 DNA sequence: TGTGCCAGCAGTTCCGGGTACAATTCACCCCTCCACTTT.

The CDR3 region has the DNA TGTGCCAGTAGTATTCGGGGGTCGGCTAACAATGAGCAGTTCTTC. Encoded protein: CASSIRGSANNEQFF. V is TRBV19 and J is TRBJ2-1; D is perhaps TRBD2 (6 bases). The CDR3 consists of 15 residues. The germline gives CDR1 LNHDA, CDR2 SQIVND (reference sequence). The V end was cut by 3 bases, the J end by 5 bases, with 14 bases between.

The chain has TRBV9 and TRBJ1-3; 8 bases line up with TRBD1. Trimming at V came to 3 bases and at J to 0 bases, leaving 5 bases not matched to a gene. In germline, CDR1 is SGDLS, CDR2 YYNGEE. The CDR3 covers 16 residues. The CDR3 loop reads CASSATGASSGNTIYF. The CDR3 DNA follows: TGTGCCAGCAGCGCGACAGGGGCCAGCTCTGGAAACACCATATATTTT.

The chain joins TRBV11-1 to TRBJ2-5; possible D gene TRBD1, 6 bases. In germline, CDR1 is SGHAT, CDR2 FQDESV (reference sequence). The CDR3 loop spans 14 amino acids. Trimming pared 0 bases from V and 3 bases from J, leaving 8 bases between. The CDR3 region has the DNA TGTGCCAGCAGCTTAGCGGGGGACAAAGAGACCCAGTACTTC. It encodes CASSLAGDKETQYF. Filled out from reference TRBV11-1 and TRBJ2-5, the complete variable domain reads EAEVAQSPRYKITEKSQAVAFWCDPISGHATLYWYRQILGQGPELLVQFQDESVVDDSQLPKDRFSAERLKGVDSTLKIQPAELGDSAMYLCASSLAGDKETQYFGPGTRLLVL.

The chain carries TRBV6-2 or TRBV6-3 and TRBJ2-7; D may be TRBD2 (5 bases). Trimming removed 6 bases at V and 4 bases at J, with 19 bases between. CDR3 length: 15 amino acids. From germline, CDR1 is MNHEY and CDR2 SVGEGT. The CDR3 sequence is CASSRPGEIGYEQYF. The CDR3 DNA reads TGTGCCAGCAGCCGACCCGGGGAAATCGGGTACGAGCAGTACTTC.

The rearrangement joins TRBV10-3 to TRBJ2-7, with TRBD2 matching over 12 bases. In germline, CDR1 is ENHRY, CDR2 SYGVKD. V trimming: 4 bases; J trimming: 1 base; junction bases outside the gene matches: 8. The CDR3 has 17 amino acids. CDR3 sequence: CAISGETSGGRSYEQYF. Written as DNA, the CDR3 is TGTGCCATCAGTGGCGAGACTAGCGGGGGTCGGTCCTACGAGCAGTACTTC.

The chain is built from TRBV27 and TRBJ1-4; 7 positions match TRBD1. CDR1 MNHEY and CDR2 SMNVEV come from the germline V gene (reference sequence). V shed 5 bases, J shed 7 bases, and the junction held 7 bases outside the gene matches. The CDR3 totals 14 residues. The CDR3 coding sequence is TGTGCCAGCAGTATTGACAGGGCTGGTGAAAAACTGTTTTTT. It specifies CASSIDRAGEKLFF.

This chain joins TRBV30 and TRBJ1-2; 7 bases agree with TRBD1. Looked up from germline, CDR1 is GTSNPN and CDR2 is SVGIG (reference sequence). The CDR3 sequence is 14 residues long. Unmatched junction bases numbered 9, after V lost 4 bases and J lost 4 bases. CDR3 region: CAWTEGARGYGYTF. The DNA of the CDR3 is TGTGCCTGGACTGAGGGGGCGCGTGGCTATGGCTACACCTTC.